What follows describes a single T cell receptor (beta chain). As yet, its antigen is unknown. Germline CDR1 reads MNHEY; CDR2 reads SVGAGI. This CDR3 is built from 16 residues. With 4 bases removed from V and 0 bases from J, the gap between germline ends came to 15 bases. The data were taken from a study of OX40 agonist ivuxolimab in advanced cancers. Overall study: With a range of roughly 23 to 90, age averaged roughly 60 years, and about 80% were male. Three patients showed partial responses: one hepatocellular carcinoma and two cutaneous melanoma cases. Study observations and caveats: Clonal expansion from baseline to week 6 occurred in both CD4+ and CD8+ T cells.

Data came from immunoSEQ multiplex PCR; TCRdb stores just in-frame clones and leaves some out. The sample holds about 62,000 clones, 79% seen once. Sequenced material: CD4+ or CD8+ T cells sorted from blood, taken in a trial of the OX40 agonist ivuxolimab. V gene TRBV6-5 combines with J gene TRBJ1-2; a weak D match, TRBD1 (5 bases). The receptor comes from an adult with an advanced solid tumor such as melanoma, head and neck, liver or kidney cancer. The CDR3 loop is CASSSITGRANYGYTF. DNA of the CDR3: TGTGCCAGCAGTTCTATTACAGGAAGAGCTAACTATGGCTACACCTTC.